These 20 T cell receptor beta chains came from one sample sequenced in a study of OX40 agonist ivuxolimab in advanced cancers. Measured with immunoSEQ multiplex PCR; TCRdb has only the in-frame clones, and not every one. In the table there are around 30,000 clones, 90% of which are singletons. The sequencing here drew on CD4+ or CD8+ T cells sorted from blood, taken in a trial of the OX40 agonist ivuxolimab. The receptors were sampled from an adult with an advanced solid tumor such as melanoma, head and neck, liver or kidney cancer.

The chain recombines TRBV5-1 with TRBJ1-3; tentative D call: TRBD1 (5 bases). V gave up 2 bases and J gave up 4 bases, with 22 bases separating them. Germline V gives CDR1 SGHRS, CDR2 YFSETQ. CDR3 size: 18 residues. Here the CDR3 DNA reads TGCGCCAGCAGCTTCGGTCGGGACGGCCCTCCCGGAGGAAACACCATATATTTT. It specifies CASSFGRDGPPGGNTIYF.

The chain carries TRBV4-3 and TRBJ2-3; 10 bases match TRBD2. There are 15 residues in the CDR3. Germline values: CDR1 LGHNA, CDR2 YSLEER. J gave up 0 bases and V 3 bases, and 0 bases lay outside the gene matches. The chain's CDR3 is CASSQTSGSTDTQYF. The CDR3 nucleotides read TGCGCCAGCAGCCAGACTAGCGGGAGCACAGATACGCAGTATTTT.

This rearrangement joins TRBV27 to TRBJ1-1; tentative D call: TRBD1 (6 bases). The CDR3 is 13 residues long. From germline, CDR1 is MNHEY and CDR2 SMNVEV (reference sequence). The V and J ends lost 3 bases and 8 bases respectively, with 13 bases between them. CDR3 region: CASSFRGAAEAFF. CDR3 nucleotides: TGTGCCAGCAGTTTTAGGGGGGCAGCGGAAGCTTTCTTT.

In DNA, the CDR3 is TGTGCCAGCAGCTTCACAGGGACAGATACGCAGTATTTT. Translating it yields CASSFTGTDTQYF. This chain uses TRBV5-6 with TRBJ2-3, with a tentative D call TRBD1 (6 bases). Looked up from germline, CDR1 is SGHDT and CDR2 is YYEEEE. CDR3 size: 13 residues. V shed 2 bases and J shed 3 bases, with 7 bases lying between them.

The V and J genes are TRBV30 and TRBJ2-7; D could derive from TRBD1 or TRBD2 (6 bases each). V lost 0 bases, J lost 2 bases, and 11 bases lay in between. The CDR3 is 14 residues long. The germline gives CDR1 GTSNPN, CDR2 SVGIG (reference sequence). CDR3 nucleotides: TGTGCCTGGAGTGTAGGGGGGCCTCCCTACGAGCAGTACTTC. It encodes CAWSVGGPPYEQYF.

The rearrangement joins TRBV10-3 to TRBJ2-1; D unclear. Germline V gives CDR1 ENHRY, CDR2 SYGVKD. This CDR3 contains 13 residues. V was clipped by 0 bases and J by 10 bases, with 10 bases between them. The CDR3 protein is CAISESTGAEQFF. CDR3 coding DNA: TGTGCCATCAGTGAGTCGACCGGAGCCGAGCAGTTCTTC.

The chain links TRBV10-3 to TRBJ1-3; D remains ambiguous. The CDR3 is 15 residues long. Between the trimmed V and J ends, which lost 3 bases and 0 bases, there was a span of 9 bases. Germline loops: CDR1 ENHRY, CDR2 SYGVKD. The CDR3 protein is CAISDYVISGNTIYF. The CDR3 DNA reads as TGTGCCATCAGTGATTACGTAATCTCTGGAAACACCATATATTTT.

A remark on this clone: An end of the junction does not agree with germline; a read error may underlie this. V usage is TRBV11-3 and J usage is TRBJ2-5; 7 bases agree with TRBD1. Germline assignment: CDR1 SGHNT and CDR2 YENEEA. This CDR3 is built from 16 residues. The CDR3 protein is CASSLETGSPQETQYF. DNA of the CDR3: TGTGCCAGCAGCCTAGAGACAGGGTCCCCACAAGAGACCCAGTACTTC.

This chain links TRBV27 with TRBJ2-7; D unclear. Trimming left V 6 bases short and J 1 base short, with 16 bases between. This CDR3 is 15 amino acids long. Germline assignment: CDR1 MNHEY and CDR2 SMNVEV (reference sequence). The CDR3 nucleotides are TGTGCCAGCAGCCCCGAGACCGGCCTATCCTACGAGCAGTACTTC. It codes for CASSPETGLSYEQYF.

This chain links TRBV10-1 with TRBJ2-7, with TRBD1 identical over 7 bases. Germline V gene data show CDR1 as WNHNN and CDR2 as SYGVQD (reference sequence). The junction had 5 bases not matched to a gene; V was cut back by 4 bases and J by 2 bases. There are 14 residues in the CDR3. This chain's CDR3 is CASSGRDSAYEQYF. CDR3 nucleotide sequence: TGCGCCAGCAGTGGCCGGGACAGTGCCTACGAGCAGTACTTC.

This clone was seen just once. This chain links TRBV5-8 with TRBJ1-1; a possible D gene is TRBD1 (5 bases). The V end was cut by 0 bases, the J end by 6 bases, with 9 bases between. This CDR3 has 13 residues. From germline, CDR1 is SGHTS and CDR2 YDEGEE. The CDR3 nucleotides are TGTGCCAGCAGCTTGGGGGGCATCGCTGAAGCTTTCTTT. Residues: CASSLGGIAEAFF.

V is TRBV7-8 and J is TRBJ2-1; no clear D. Deletions cut 7 bases from V and 1 base from J, with 14 bases between. The germline V gene has CDR1 SGHVS and CDR2 FQNEAQ. The CDR3 is made up of 15 amino acids. The CDR3 protein is CASTPPAGSYNEQFF. The DNA for the CDR3 is TGTGCCAGCACCCCTCCGGCCGGGTCCTACAATGAGCAGTTCTTC.

This chain links TRBV12-5 with TRBJ2-7; D is perhaps TRBD1 (5 bases). V was trimmed by 0 bases and J by 5 bases, leaving 11 bases between them. The V gene's germline CDR1 is LGHNT and CDR2 FRNRAP. The CDR3 runs to 14 residues. This CDR3 is CASGLVPGNDEQYF. Here the CDR3 DNA reads TGTGCTAGTGGTTTGGTCCCAGGGAACGACGAGCAGTACTTC.

The rearrangement joins TRBV15 to TRBJ1-4; 8 nucleotides align to TRBD1. The V gene's germline CDR1 is LNHNV and CDR2 YYDKDF (reference sequence). CDR3 size: 19 residues. The V and J ends lost 1 base and 0 bases, in that order; junction bases with no gene match: 10. The CDR3 protein is CATSRGQGWVGSTNEKLFF. The CDR3 coding sequence is TGTGCCACCAGCAGAGGACAGGGGTGGGTCGGATCAACTAATGAAAAACTGTTTTTT.

The chain recombines TRBV2 with TRBJ2-7; D ambiguous. V dropped 1 base and J dropped 6 bases, with 10 bases sitting between them. This CDR3 is built from 13 residues. The germline gives CDR1 SNHLY, CDR2 FYNNEI. The CDR3: CASSEGSDPEQYF. CDR3 coding DNA: TGTGCCAGCAGTGAAGGATCGGACCCCGAGCAGTACTTC. Based on the CDR3 plus reference TRBV2 and TRBJ2-7, the full variable domain is EPEVTQTPSHQVTQMGQEVILRCVPISNHLYFYWYRQILGQKVEFLVSFYNNEISEKSEIFDDQFSVERPDGSNFTLKIRSTKLEDSAMYFCASSEGSDPEQYFGPGTRLTVT.

For this clone: At one boundary the junction diverges from the germline segment, which might be a read error. The V and J genes are TRBV15 and TRBJ2-1; D gene uncertain. CDR1 LNHNV and CDR2 YYDKDF come from the germline V gene (reference sequence). The CDR3 is made up of 14 amino acids. The CDR3 spells CATGSGRSYNEQFF. In DNA form, the CDR3 reads TGTGCCACCGGCAGTGGACGCTCCTACAATGAGCAGTTCTTC.

The chain couples TRBV5-1 to TRBJ2-3, with 12 bases identical to TRBD2. V shed 0 bases, J shed 2 bases, and the junction held 7 bases outside the gene matches. Germline V CDR1 and CDR2: SGHRS, YFSETQ. The CDR3 length is 18 residues. CDR3 amino acids: CASSLGETSGRFTDTQYF. CDR3 bases: TGCGCCAGCAGCTTGGGGGAGACTAGCGGGAGATTCACAGATACGCAGTATTTT.

V and J are TRBV5-1 and TRBJ2-1, with TRBD2 identical over 13 bases. Trimming cost V 3 bases and J 6 bases; bases outside gene matches: 12. Per germline, CDR1 SGHRS and CDR2 YFSETQ. The length of the CDR3 is 18 residues. The DNA for the CDR3 is TGCGCCAGCAGCTCCCCCGGACTAGCGGGAGAGCTATTCAATGAGCAGTTCTTC. The encoded protein is CASSSPGLAGELFNEQFF.

This clone has only one observation. This chain uses TRBV6-5 with TRBJ1-1; D is undetermined. V gave up 5 bases and J gave up 0 bases, with 4 bases separating them. The germline gives CDR1 MNHEY, CDR2 SVGAGI. The CDR3 loop spans 12 amino acids. The CDR3 bases are TGTGCCAGCAGTAATATGAACACTGAAGCTTTCTTT. Translated: CASSNMNTEAFF.

This chain connects TRBV21-1 to TRBJ2-1; the table calls TRBD2, which could not be checked here. TRBV21-1 is deemed a pseudogene. The CDR3 contains 11 residues. The CDR3: CASREGNEQFF. CDR3 DNA: TGTGCCAGCAGAGAGGGCAATGAGCAGTTCTTC.